This is a list of T cell receptor beta chains from one sample in a study of chemoradiotherapy in HPV16-positive cancers. Profiled with immunoSEQ multiplex PCR; TCRdb holds only in-frame clones, not every one. The data hold about 4,400 clones, with approximately 88% observed a single time. The sequenced sample was tumor tissue, obtained from a patient who underwent chemoradiotherapy. These receptors all come from a human donor with HPV-associated anogenital cancer. Both conserved end residues are part of each CDR3. A D gene is named only where the DNA matches it firmly. Rows may omit the clone size; those that give it use once, few, many or a size class.

D gene	V gene	clone size	J gene	CDR3 protein	CDR3 DNA
TRBD2	TRBV19	NA	TRBJ2-7	CASSMTSGEYEQYF	TGTGCCAGTAGTATGACTAGCGGAGAGTACGAGCAGTACTTC
NA	TRBV2	few	TRBJ1-1	CASSWGVDTEAFF	TGTGCCAGCAGTTGGGGGGTAGACACTGAAGCTTTCTTT
NA	TRBV29-1	NA	TRBJ2-1	CSGRIREGGEQFF	TGCAGCGGACGTATTAGAGAGGGCGGTGAGCAGTTCTTC
NA	TRBV7-8	NA	TRBJ1-3	CASSLVNRQNSGNTIYF	TGTGCCAGCAGCTTAGTGAACAGGCAGAACTCTGGAAACACCATATATTTT
NA	TRBV7-2	NA	TRBJ2-3	CASSSTRADTQYF	TGTGCCAGCAGCTCCACTAGGGCAGATACGCAGTATTTT
TRBD1	TRBV5-4	few	TRBJ1-6	CASSLDRAVGSPLHF	TGTGCCAGCAGCTTAGACAGGGCGGTGGGTTCACCCCTCCACTTT
TRBD1	TRBV11-2	NA	TRBJ2-1	CASSLPWTGGDEQFF	TGTGCCAGCAGCTTACCTTGGACAGGGGGAGATGAGCAGTTCTTC
NA	TRBV20-1	NA	TRBJ2-5	CSARDRETQYF	TGCAGTGCTAGAGATAGGGAGACCCAGTACTTC
NA	TRBV5-1	NA	TRBJ1-4	CASSFSGGRDEKLFF	TGCGCCAGCAGCTTCTCTGGGGGGCGCGATGAAAAACTGTTTTTT
TRBD1	TRBV4-3	NA	TRBJ2-7	CASSQSTGSSYEQYF	TGCGCCAGCAGCCAATCGACAGGGAGCTCCTACGAGCAGTACTTC
NA	TRBV19	NA	TRBJ2-5	CASSNRGRETQYF	TGTGCCAGTAGTAATCGGGGTAGGGAGACCCAGTACTTC
NA	TRBV29-1	NA	TRBJ1-2	CSVSGPNYGYTF	TGCAGCGTTTCTGGTCCGAACTATGGCTACACCTTC
NA	TRBV9	NA	TRBJ2-2	CASSHVSGATGELFF	TGTGCCAGCAGCCACGTGTCGGGGGCCACCGGGGAGCTGTTTTTT
NA	TRBV20-1	NA	TRBJ1-2	CSASMGYTF	TGCAGTGCGTCTATGGGCTACACCTTC
NA	TRBV7-6	NA	TRBJ2-7	CASSLRDNYEQYF	TGTGCCAGCAGCTTACGGGACAACTACGAGCAGTACTTC
TRBD2	TRBV6-5	NA	TRBJ2-7	CASSSGGPGSYEQYF	TGTGCCAGCAGTTCGGGGGGGCCGGGATCCTACGAGCAGTACTTC
TRBD1	TRBV5-1	NA	TRBJ1-4	CASRPQGTANEKLFF	TGCGCCAGCAGGCCACAGGGGACGGCTAATGAAAAACTGTTTTTT
TRBD1	TRBV7-9	few	TRBJ1-2	CASSLRDRGLGYTF	TGTGCCAGCAGCTTAAGGGACAGGGGGCTTGGCTACACCTTC
TRBD2	TRBV19	NA	TRBJ2-5	CASSPTRLAGDSETQYF	TGTGCCAGTTCCCCTACTAGACTAGCGGGAGATTCAGAGACCCAGTACTTC
TRBD1	TRBV27	NA	TRBJ1-6	CASSLFGQGAAYNSPLHF	TGTGCCAGCAGTTTATTCGGACAGGGGGCGGCTTATAATTCACCCCTCCACTTT
NA	TRBV4-3	once	TRBJ2-2	CASSEQGWQNTGELFF	TGCGCCAGCTCAGAACAGGGCTGGCAGAACACCGGGGAGCTGTTTTTT
NA	TRBV4-1	NA	TRBJ2-3	CASSQEVRFQEYF	TGCGCCAGCAGCCAAGAAGTGCGCTTCCAGGAGTATTTT
NA	TRBV10-2	once	TRBJ1-2	CASSEFESGGYTF	TGCGCCAGCAGTGAGTTCGAGTCCGGAGGCTACACCTTC
TRBD1	TRBV30	NA	TRBJ2-7	CAWSVPDRGRHEQYF	TGTGCCTGGAGTGTACCGGACAGGGGGCGACACGAGCAGTACTTC
TRBD2	TRBV5-1	few	TRBJ2-1	CASSLAVSGGEQFF	TGCGCCAGCAGCTTGGCAGTATCGGGGGGTGAGCAGTTCTTC
NA	TRBV2	NA	TRBJ1-1	CASSEDHLNTEAFF	TGTGCCAGCAGTGAGGATCATCTGAACACTGAAGCTTTCTTT
TRBD2	TRBV13	once	TRBJ2-3	CASSLRGGTTDTQYF	TGTGCCAGCAGTCTACGCGGGGGGACCACAGATACGCAGTATTTT
NA	TRBV2	once	TRBJ2-1	CASSEESGASYNEQFF	TGTGCCAGCAGTGAAGAGTCAGGGGCATCCTACAATGAGCAGTTCTTC
NA	TRBV14	NA	TRBJ2-7	CASSQGLASLEQYF	TGTGCCAGCAGCCAAGGACTTGCCTCCCTCGAGCAGTACTTC
NA	TRBV7-4	NA	TRBJ1-3	CASSLGKGRRNTIYF	TGTGCCAGCAGCCTGGGGAAGGGGCGGAGAAACACCATATATTTT
TRBD2	TRBV5-1	NA	TRBJ2-3	CASSLLTSGEFAQYF	TGCGCCAGCAGCCTACTGACTAGCGGGGAGTTTGCGCAGTATTTT
NA	TRBV5-8	NA	TRBJ2-1	CASSARQVLNNEQFF	TGTGCCAGCAGCGCCCGACAGGTTTTAAACAATGAGCAGTTCTTC
NA	TRBV5-1	few	TRBJ2-7	CASSSQGTYEQYF	TGCGCCAGCAGCTCTCAGGGTACCTACGAGCAGTACTTC
NA	TRBV18	NA	TRBJ1-4	CASSSDRNEKLFF	TGTGCCAGCTCATCCGACAGGAATGAAAAACTGTTTTTT
NA	TRBV18	NA	TRBJ2-1	CASSPPSRSQGPEQFF	TGTGCCAGCTCACCACCCTCGCGTTCACAGGGCCCCGAGCAGTTCTTC
NA	TRBV5-4	few	TRBJ2-2	CASSLGQRLANTGELFF	TGTGCCAGCAGCTTGGGACAGCGGCTGGCGAACACCGGGGAGCTGTTTTTT
TRBD2	TRBV7-3	NA	TRBJ2-6	CASSLQGPTSGRSGANVLTF	TGTGCCAGCAGCTTACAGGGTCCGACTAGCGGGAGATCTGGGGCCAACGTCCTGACTTTC